This T cell receptor (beta chain) appears in the sequencing data of a study of PD-1 blockade in classical Hodgkin lymphoma. Study-level findings and limits: Newly diagnosed patients were reported to start with lower TCR diversity than healthy donors.

Here immunoSEQ multiplex PCR was the method, and the copy in TCRdb shows in-frame clones only, minus some. The table lists some 17,000 clones, roughly 86% of them singletons. Time point defined: newly diagnosed, previously untreated cHL patient sample. Looked up from germline, CDR1 is SGHTA and CDR2 is FQGTGA. Unmatched junction bases numbered 5, after V lost 5 bases and J lost 0 bases. The CDR3 covers 15 residues. In the case of this clone: What it binds is not known.

Specimen: peripheral blood mononuclear cells (PBMCs). The chain recombines TRBV7-3 with TRBJ1-1; 8 bases map to TRBD1. This sequence originates from a human donor with classical Hodgkin lymphoma. CDR3 sequence (DNA): TGTGCCAGCAGCCTTACGACAGGGGTGAACACTGAAGCTTTCTTT. It specifies CASSLTTGVNTEAFF.